Reported below is one T cell receptor (beta chain). Antigen: not known. This sample is drawn from a study of shared clonotypes between healthy human individuals. Overall study: Three CD4 naive, three CD4 memory, two CD8 naive and one CD8 memory plate were used per donor.

Every donor, a Caucasian adult, lived in Nashville, Tennessee. A CD45RA+ naive subset and a CD45RA-negative memory subset were split from CD4+ cells. The study's findings and limits: Generally, estimated richness proved larger in naive subsets than it did in memory subsets.

The protocol was immunoSEQ multiplex PCR, while the TCRdb copy is restricted to in-frame clones and leaves out a portion. Seen here are some 1.5 million clones, 95% to 99% observed once, and the top ten hold about 0.45%. Germline V gene lookup returns CDR1 MNHEY and CDR2 SVGAGI. This CDR3 has 13 residues. V dropped 0 bases and J dropped 11 bases, with 13 bases sitting between them. This chain links TRBV6-5 with TRBJ1-1, with D hard to call. This receptor was identified in a man younger than 45 in good health. Sequences were obtained from naive CD4+ T cells sorted from blood. The subset was: CD45RA+ positively selected. CDR3 bases: TGTGCCAGCAGTTACTCTAGCCCCACCCAGGCTTTCTTT. It encodes CASSYSSPTQAFF.